The TCR beta chain under discussion was sequenced for a study of cytomegalovirus exposure and HLA in healthy donors. Findings and limits, study-wide: CMV serostatus was the only immune exposure information that was available.

Note on this clone: Its antigen is as yet unknown.

Nominally healthy donors were sampled, though unrecorded immune exposures were likely. The PCR made use of 60 Vbeta and 13 Jbeta primers. Only in-frame clones appear in the TCRdb table, and some are missing; sequencing was by immunoSEQ multiplex PCR. The sample lists 200,000 to 250,000 clones, 70% occurring once. The receptor was derived from a man between 40 and 49 years old in good health and CMV-seropositive. The sample consisted of PBMCs.

The DNA of the CDR3 is TGTGCCAGCAGTGCCCTGTTGGCGAGGACCTACAATGAGCAGTTCTTC. This codes for CASSALLARTYNEQFF. The V and J genes are TRBV6-1 and TRBJ2-1; D is uncertain. Germline values: CDR1 MNHNS, CDR2 SASEGT. V gave up 4 bases and J gave up 2 bases, with 15 bases separating them. The CDR3 contains 16 residues.